These 13 T cell receptor beta chains came from one sample sequenced in a study of technical replicates of blood from several donors. Here immunoSEQ multiplex PCR was the method, and the copy in TCRdb shows in-frame clones only, minus some. Here the sample spans some 80,000 clones, under 95% being singletons. Sequencing input: T cells isolated from PBMCs. The receptor source for this set is a human donor in good health.

The sample holds a few counts of this clone. The chain recombines TRBV5-1 with TRBJ1-1; 9 bases match TRBD1. Germline V gene sequence: CDR1 SGHRS, CDR2 YFSETQ. V lost 4 bases to trimming and J lost 8 bases; unmatched junction nucleotides: 9. The CDR3 has 14 amino acids. The CDR3 reads CASSQDRGREEAFF. CDR3 nucleotide sequence: TGCGCCAGCAGCCAGGACAGGGGAAGGGAAGAAGCTTTCTTT.

The chain joins TRBV7-2 to TRBJ1-6; TRBD1 agrees at 8 bases. The CDR3 has 16 residues. V shed 1 base and J 5 bases; nucleotides not matched to a gene: 4. Germline lookup yields CDR1 SGHTA and CDR2 FQGNSA. The CDR3 spells CASSLEDRDHNSPLHF. CDR3 bases: TGTGCCAGCAGCTTAGAGGACAGGGACCATAATTCACCCCTCCACTTT.

The chain links TRBV7-9 to TRBJ2-7; 8 bases line up with TRBD1. The germline V gene has CDR1 SEHNR and CDR2 FQNEAQ (reference sequence). This CDR3 comprises 15 residues. Trimming removed 5 bases from V and 5 bases from J; junction bases left unmatched: 11. CDR3: CASSSPGQGWNEQYF. The CDR3 DNA follows: TGTGCCAGCAGCAGCCCCGGACAGGGCTGGAACGAGCAGTACTTC.

The chain recombines TRBV18 with TRBJ2-3; D possibly corresponds to TRBD1 (6 bases). This CDR3 has 14 residues. V lost 3 bases and J lost 2, with 9 bases in between. Germline V gives CDR1 KGHSH, CDR2 LQKENI. The CDR3 DNA reads as TGTGCCAGCTCACCGGGACACTCCACAGATACGCAGTATTTT. Translation gives CASSPGHSTDTQYF.

The chain uses TRBV9 and TRBJ1-3, with D tentatively TRBD1 (6 bases). The germline CDR1 and CDR2 sequences are SGDLS and YYNGEE. This CDR3 region has 16 residues. V lost 0 bases to trimming and J lost 2 bases, with 12 bases between them. CDR3 loop: CASSVALAGAGNTIYF. The CDR3 nucleotides read TGTGCCAGCAGCGTAGCCCTCGCAGGGGCTGGAAACACCATATATTTT.

The V call is TRBV4-2, the J call TRBJ2-5; 12 bases line up with TRBD2. This CDR3 has 18 amino acids. The trim removed 1 base at V and 4 bases at J, leaving 10 bases unmatched. The germline CDR1 and CDR2 sequences are LGHNA and YNFKEQ. In DNA, the CDR3 is TGTGCCAGCAGCCAAGTGACTAGCGGGGGCCCCCTCGGAGAGACCCAGTACTTC. It codes for CASSQVTSGGPLGETQYF.

The V and J genes are TRBV7-9 and TRBJ2-7; D is perhaps TRBD2 (6 bases). The V gene lost 3 bases and the J gene lost 4 bases, with 25 bases spanning the gap. The CDR3 has 18 amino acids. Germline loops: CDR1 SEHNR, CDR2 FQNEAQ (reference sequence). The CDR3 sequence is CASSFIFAGTPEKYEQYF. CDR3 bases: TGTGCCAGCAGCTTTATTTTTGCGGGAACTCCCGAAAAATACGAGCAGTACTTC.

The rearrangement links TRBV15 to TRBJ2-3; 8 positions agree with TRBD2. Germline trimming cut 3 bases from V and 0 bases from J; bases unmatched to any gene: 8. The CDR3 length is 17 residues. Germline loops: CDR1 LNHNV, CDR2 YYDKDF (reference sequence). CDR3 residues: CATSRSRTSPSTDTQYF. CDR3 DNA sequence: TGTGCCACCAGCAGGTCCAGGACTAGCCCCAGCACAGATACGCAGTATTTT.

The chain uses TRBV28 and TRBJ2-1; 9 positions agree with TRBD2. Germline V lookup: CDR1 MDHEN, CDR2 SYDVKM. The V segment lost 5 bases and the J segment 2 bases; nucleotides outside the gene matches: 4. The CDR3 is 15 residues long. CDR3 protein: CASSPAGGTYNEQFF. In DNA, the CDR3 is TGTGCCAGCAGTCCAGCGGGAGGCACCTACAATGAGCAGTTCTTC.

The gene calls are TRBV14 and TRBJ2-1, with 9 bases that match TRBD2. V trimming: 4 bases; J trimming: 0 bases; junction bases outside the gene matches: 4. CDR1 is SGHDN, CDR2 FVKESK, per germline. This CDR3 has 16 residues. CDR3 protein: CASSPLAGTSYNEQFF. CDR3 in DNA: TGTGCCAGCAGCCCCCTAGCGGGAACCTCCTACAATGAGCAGTTCTTC.

J is TRBJ1-4 and V is TRBV30; D not resolved. V lost 0 bases and J lost 5, with 7 bases in between. Germline lookup yields CDR1 GTSNPN and CDR2 SVGIG (reference sequence). This CDR3 is 13 amino acids long. CDR3 region: CAWSVQINEKLFF. The CDR3 coding sequence is TGTGCCTGGAGTGTTCAGATAAATGAAAAACTGTTTTTT.

The chain uses TRBV7-9 and TRBJ1-1; perhaps TRBD1 as D (6 bases). Germline V gene lookup returns CDR1 SEHNR and CDR2 FQNEAQ (reference sequence). Trimming pared 5 bases from V and 6 bases from J, leaving 13 bases between. This CDR3 has 13 residues. Written as DNA, the CDR3 is TGTGCCAGCAGCCGGGGAGGGGGGGCTGAAGCTTTCTTT. Protein sequence: CASSRGGGAEAFF.

V is TRBV5-4 and J is TRBJ1-1; possible D gene TRBD1, 5 bases. This CDR3 has 13 residues. Germline CDR1 SGHNT, CDR2 YYREEE (reference sequence). Deletions cut 1 base from V and 5 bases from J, with 9 bases between. The CDR3 nucleotides read TGTGCCAGCAGCTTGATGGGGCGTACTGAAGCTTTCTTT. Translation gives CASSLMGRTEAFF.